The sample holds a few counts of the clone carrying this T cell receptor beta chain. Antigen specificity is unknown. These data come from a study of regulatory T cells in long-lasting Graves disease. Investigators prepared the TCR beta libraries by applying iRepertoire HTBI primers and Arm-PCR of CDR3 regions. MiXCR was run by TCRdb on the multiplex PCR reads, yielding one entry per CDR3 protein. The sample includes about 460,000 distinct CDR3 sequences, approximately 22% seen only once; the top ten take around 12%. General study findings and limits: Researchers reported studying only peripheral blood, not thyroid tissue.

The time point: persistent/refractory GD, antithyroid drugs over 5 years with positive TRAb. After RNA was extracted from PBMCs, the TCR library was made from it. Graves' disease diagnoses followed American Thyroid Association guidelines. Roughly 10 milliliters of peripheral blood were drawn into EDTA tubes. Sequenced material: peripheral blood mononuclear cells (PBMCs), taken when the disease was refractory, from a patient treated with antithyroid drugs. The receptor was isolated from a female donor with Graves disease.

Written as DNA, the CDR3 is TGTGCCAGCAGGGCGGACGGGAACACTGAAGCTTTCTTT. This encodes CASRADGNTEAFF. V and J are TRBV13 and TRBJ1-1, with D unresolved. The ends were cut back, 6 bases at V and 1 base at J, with 9 bases in the middle. CDR1 and CDR2 from the germline V gene are PRHDT and FYEKMQ (reference sequence). This CDR3 comprises 13 residues.